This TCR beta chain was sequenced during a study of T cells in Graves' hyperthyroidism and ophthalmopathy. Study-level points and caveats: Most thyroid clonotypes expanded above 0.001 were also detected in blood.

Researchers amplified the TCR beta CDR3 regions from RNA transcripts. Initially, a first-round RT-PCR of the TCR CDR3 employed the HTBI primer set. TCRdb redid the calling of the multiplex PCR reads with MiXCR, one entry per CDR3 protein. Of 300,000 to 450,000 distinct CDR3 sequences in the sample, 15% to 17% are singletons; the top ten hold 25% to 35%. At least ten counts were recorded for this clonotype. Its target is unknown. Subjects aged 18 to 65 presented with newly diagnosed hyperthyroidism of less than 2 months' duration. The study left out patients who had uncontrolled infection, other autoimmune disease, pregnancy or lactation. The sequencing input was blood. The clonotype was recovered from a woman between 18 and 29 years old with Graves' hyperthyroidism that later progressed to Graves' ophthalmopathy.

The DNA for the CDR3 is TGTGCCAGCGAGGGGACGAACGAGCAGTACTTC. This translates into CASEGTNEQYF. The rearrangement joins TRBV2 to TRBJ2-7; D is possibly TRBD1 or TRBD2 (5 bases each). There are 11 residues in the CDR3. Trimming shortened V by 8 bases and J by 5 bases, and 10 bases separated the two germline ends. Germline values: CDR1 SNHLY, CDR2 FYNNEI.